One T cell receptor beta chain is described in this entry. What it binds is not known. This sample is part of a study of cytomegalovirus exposure and HLA in healthy donors. Whole-study results and caveats: Later analysis identified a missense DCLRE1C variant that was linked to TCR beta V- and J-gene trimming. A few V segments could not be told apart, such as TRBV6-2 and TRBV6-3, and were left out.

Germline-derived CDR1 and CDR2 are MRHNA and SNTAGT. The length of the CDR3 is 14 residues. V trimming: 3 bases; J trimming: 8 bases; junction bases outside the gene matches: 6. Vbeta (60) and Jbeta (13) primers were used in the PCR. Method: immunoSEQ multiplex PCR; TCRdb's copy keeps in-frame clones and lacks some. In the table there are 150,000 to 200,000 clones, 85% of which are singletons. The source is a man aged 18 to 29 in good health and CMV-seropositive. V and J are TRBV6-4 and TRBJ2-1, with 8 bases matching TRBD2. The sequenced material came from PBMCs. The CDR3 spells CASSDGLAGDEQFF. CDR3 in DNA: TGTGCCAGCAGTGATGGGCTAGCGGGCGATGAGCAGTTCTTC.